Following are 26 T cell receptor beta chains from one sample sequenced in a study of T cells in tuberculosis. TCRdb's table, derived via immunoSEQ multiplex PCR, lists solely in-frame clones and lacks some. The top ten clones hold 1.9% of a sample with around 45,000 clones, approximately 94% of them seen once. Sequenced sample: PBMCs. All receptors come from a donor aged 10-30 years with latent tuberculosis or without tuberculosis infection. Some clones in this sample may be carry-over from other donors' samples.

The rearrangement links TRBV28 to TRBJ1-5; D gene unclear. Trimming shortened V by 7 bases and J by 5 bases, and 9 bases separated the two germline ends. This CDR3 region has 12 residues. Germline CDR1 reads MDHEN; CDR2 reads SYDVKM. The CDR3 coding sequence is TGTGCCAGCACCCTCCAGGATCAGCCCCAGCATTTT. It yields the protein CASTLQDQPQHF.

Comments on this clone: At one boundary the junction diverges from the germline segment, which might be a read error. The V gene is TRBV4-3, the J gene TRBJ1-2; 11 nucleotides align to TRBD1. The V gene's germline CDR1 is LGHNA and CDR2 YSLEER. The CDR3 totals 16 residues. CDR3 nucleotide sequence: TGCGCCAGCAGCCAAGATAGGACAGGGGGCGCCTATAGCTACACCTTC. Translating gives CASSQDRTGGAYSYTF.

V gene TRBV5-1 combines with J gene TRBJ1-1, with D perhaps TRBD1 (6 bases). V lost 2 bases and J 0 bases, leaving 11 bases between the germline ends. The CDR3 totals 15 residues. Looked up from germline, CDR1 is SGHRS and CDR2 is YFSETQ. The CDR3 DNA reads TGCGCCAGCAGCTTAGGGGACAACCTGAACACTGAAGCTTTCTTT. Translation gives CASSLGDNLNTEAFF.

This chain uses TRBV14 with TRBJ2-7; 8 positions agree with TRBD2. Trimming removed 3 bases from V and 3 bases from J; junction bases left unmatched: 7. The CDR3 runs to 15 residues. In germline, CDR1 is SGHDN, CDR2 FVKESK. The CDR3 spells CASSHRRAGGYEQYF. As DNA, the CDR3 is TGTGCCAGCAGCCATCGACGCGCGGGGGGCTACGAGCAGTACTTC.

The chain couples TRBV11-2 to TRBJ2-6; 7 positions agree with TRBD1. This CDR3 has 16 amino acids. The J segment lost 1 base and the V segment lost 6 bases, leaving 6 bases of the junction unmatched. Germline V CDR1 and CDR2: SGHAT, FQNNGV. DNA of the CDR3: TGTGCCAGCAGACTAACAGGGGCTTCTGGGGCCAACGTCCTGACTTTC. Translation: CASRLTGASGANVLTF.

The V call is TRBV4-3, the J call TRBJ2-3; the match to TRBD2 covers 12 bases. The V gene's germline CDR1 is LGHNA and CDR2 YSLEER. This CDR3 region has 18 residues. The junction had 9 bases not matched to a gene; V was cut back by 1 base and J by 4 bases. CDR3: CASSQVPTSGSSADTQYF. In nucleotides, the CDR3 is TGCGCCAGCAGCCAAGTCCCGACTAGCGGGAGTTCGGCAGATACGCAGTATTTT.

V usage is TRBV18 and J usage is TRBJ2-5; the match to TRBD1 covers 7 bases. The germline gives CDR1 KGHSH, CDR2 LQKENI. Losses at the gene ends were 5 bases for V and 4 bases for J; bases not matched to a gene: 7. There are 14 residues in the CDR3. CDR3 amino acids: CASSALTGIETQYF. The CDR3 DNA is TGTGCCAGCTCAGCCCTGACAGGGATAGAGACCCAGTACTTC.

This chain joins TRBV28 and TRBJ1-1; 7 positions agree with TRBD1. Unmatched junction bases numbered 8, after V lost 10 bases and J lost 3 bases. From germline, CDR1 is MDHEN and CDR2 SYDVKM. This CDR3 is 13 amino acids long. In DNA form, the CDR3 reads TGTGCCACCATACGAGGGGGCGACACTGAAGCTTTCTTT. It is translated as CATIRGGDTEAFF. Complete variable domain (other parts from reference TRBV28 and TRBJ1-1): DVKVTQSSRYLVKRTGEKVFLECVQDMDHENMFWYRQDPGLGLRLIYFSYDVKMKEKGDIPEGYSVSREKKERFSLILESASTNQTSMYLCATIRGGDTEAFFGQGTRLTVV.

The chain joins TRBV9 to TRBJ2-3; D is possibly TRBD2 (6 bases). This CDR3 is built from 14 residues. Trimming shortened V by 4 bases and J by 4 bases, and 13 bases separated the two germline ends. CDR1 and CDR2 from the germline V gene are SGDLS and YYNGEE. The CDR3 DNA reads TGTGCCAGCAGCCAGTTCGGGGGTCCAGATACGCAGTATTTT. Translating gives CASSQFGGPDTQYF.

The chain joins TRBV25-1 to TRBJ1-2; unclear D gene. The CDR3 has 11 amino acids. V lost 4 bases, J lost 4 bases, and 4 bases lay in between. Germline CDR1 and CDR2: MGHDK and SYGVNS. As DNA, the CDR3 is TGTGCCAGCAGTGGTCTCTATGGCTACACCTTC. This sequence encodes CASSGLYGYTF.

The chain has TRBV20-1 and TRBJ2-7; D is unclear. Per germline, CDR1 DFQATT and CDR2 SNEGSKA (reference sequence). CDR3 length: 11 residues. V lost 6 bases and J 3 bases, leaving 9 bases between the germline ends. The CDR3 nucleotides are TGCAGTGCAGCCCTCCACTACGAGCAGTACTTC. Its protein product is CSAALHYEQYF.

The chain combines TRBV19 with TRBJ1-1; TRBD1 is a possible D gene (5 bases). The CDR3 extends over 14 amino acids. In germline, CDR1 is LNHDA, CDR2 SQIVND (reference sequence). With 5 bases removed from V and 5 bases from J, the gap between germline ends came to 15 bases. CDR3 coding DNA: TGTGCCAGTAGTCTTGGGGCACTAACAACTGAAGCTTTCTTT. Protein: CASSLGALTTEAFF.

This chain links TRBV4-3 with TRBJ1-4; D remains ambiguous. CDR3 size: 15 residues. The germline V gene encodes CDR1 LGHNA and CDR2 YSLEER. V lost 2 bases to trimming and J lost 5 bases, with 12 bases between them. The CDR3 reads CASSQIPSENEKLFF. CDR3 nucleotides: TGCGCCAGCAGCCAAATTCCGAGCGAAAATGAAAAACTGTTTTTT.

In DNA, the CDR3 is TGTGCCAGCAGTACCGCCTACAGTAACTATGGCTACACCTTC. Translating it yields CASSTAYSNYGYTF. V gene TRBV28 combines with J gene TRBJ1-2; unclear D gene. CDR3 size: 14 residues. From germline, CDR1 is MDHEN and CDR2 SYDVKM. The V and J ends lost 5 bases and 1 base respectively, with 11 bases between them.

The rearrangement joins TRBV7-9 to TRBJ1-1; D is perhaps TRBD1 (6 bases). V was trimmed by 5 bases and J by 4 bases, leaving 20 bases between them. The CDR3 contains 16 residues. The germline gives CDR1 SEHNR, CDR2 FQNEAQ (reference sequence). This chain's CDR3 is CASSIRGEGLGTEAFF. DNA of the CDR3: TGTGCCAGCAGCATTAGGGGGGAGGGTTTGGGCACTGAAGCTTTCTTT.

This chain connects TRBV29-1 to TRBJ2-3; no definite D call. Trimming removed 1 base from V and 0 bases from J, with 5 bases in between. The CDR3 spans 13 residues. Germline CDR1 reads SQVTM; CDR2 reads ANQGSEA. Here the CDR3 DNA reads TGCAGCGTTGAAGGCGGAAGCACAGATACGCAGTATTTT. Amino acid sequence: CSVEGGSTDTQYF.

V gene TRBV2 combines with J gene TRBJ2-1; 13 nucleotides agree with TRBD2. J lost 5 bases, V lost 8 bases, and 15 bases had no gene match. Germline V gene lookup returns CDR1 SNHLY and CDR2 FYNNEI. The CDR3 totals 18 residues. In DNA, the CDR3 is TGTGCCAGCCCCGTAGTGACTAGCGGGAGGACGTTCGACAATGAGCAGTTCTTC. Its translation: CASPVVTSGRTFDNEQFF.

The gene calls are TRBV7-9 and TRBJ2-5; 12 nucleotides align to TRBD2. The V gene's germline CDR1 is SEHNR and CDR2 FQNEAQ (reference sequence). Unmatched junction bases numbered 4, after V lost 1 base and J lost 1 base. This CDR3 contains 17 residues. As DNA, the CDR3 is TGTGCCAGCAGCTTAGAGGGACTAGCGGGTTCCCAAGAGACCCAGTACTTC. This codes for CASSLEGLAGSQETQYF.

In its sample, this clone was seen once. The chain joins TRBV4-3 to TRBJ2-1, with D unclear. The germline V gene encodes CDR1 LGHNA and CDR2 YSLEER. Deletions cut 1 base from V and 15 bases from J, with 16 bases between. CDR3 length equals 13 residues. The CDR3 here is CASSQGARFSRFF. In DNA form, the CDR3 reads TGCGCCAGCAGCCAAGGGGCGCGCTTCAGCCGGTTCTTC.

The V call is TRBV12-1, the J call TRBJ1-1; the table's D call TRBD1 went unverified against the DNA. TRBV12-1 constitutes a pseudogene. CDR3 length: 14 residues. Here the CDR3 reads CASSRGQDNTEAFF. The CDR3 nucleotides read TGTGCCAGCAGCCGGGGACAGGACAACACTGAAGCTTTCTTT.

The V call is TRBV5-4, the J call TRBJ2-1, with TRBD1 as a possible D gene (7 bases). The CDR3 contains 17 residues. V lost 4 bases to trimming and J lost 5 bases, with 22 bases between them. Germline V lookup: CDR1 SGHNT, CDR2 YYREEE (reference sequence). The CDR3 nucleotides read TGTGCCAGCAGCGCTAGACAGGGCGGGAAGTGGGACAATGAGCAGTTCTTC. Encoded protein: CASSARQGGKWDNEQFF.

The chain joins TRBV7-3 to TRBJ2-1; D is perhaps TRBD2 (5 bases). Trimming left V 2 bases short and J 3 bases short, with 8 bases between. Germline V lookup: CDR1 SGHTA, CDR2 FQGTGA. The CDR3 covers 14 residues. CDR3 sequence: CASSLLAGYNEQFF. The CDR3, as DNA: TGTGCCAGCAGCTTATTGGCGGGCTACAATGAGCAGTTCTTC.

J is TRBJ2-7 and V is TRBV5-4; 11 bases line up with TRBD1. The ends lost 3 bases at V and 2 bases at J; junction bases unmatched: 1. This CDR3 is built from 14 residues. Germline CDR1 SGHNT, CDR2 YYREEE (reference sequence). Here the CDR3 reads CASSWDRGTYEQYF. The DNA for the CDR3 is TGTGCCAGCAGCTGGGACAGGGGGACCTACGAGCAGTACTTC.

V is TRBV4-1 and J is TRBJ2-3; 7 nucleotides agree with TRBD1. Looked up from germline, CDR1 is MGHRA and CDR2 is YSYEKL. The J segment lost 2 bases and the V segment lost 4 bases, leaving 9 bases of the junction unmatched. This CDR3 is 16 amino acids long. Here the CDR3 DNA reads TGCGCCAGCAGCCTGGGGGACAGAAAGAACACAGATACGCAGTATTTT. Residues: CASSLGDRKNTDTQYF.

The chain recombines TRBV28 with TRBJ2-7; TRBD2 matches 12 bases. V gave up 7 bases and J gave up 2 bases; unmatched junction bases: 12. The CDR3 contains 17 residues. Germline CDR1 MDHEN, CDR2 SYDVKM. CDR3 loop: CASTTGLAGLITYEQYF. CDR3 nucleotides: TGTGCCAGCACAACCGGACTAGCGGGGCTGATAACCTACGAGCAGTACTTC.

The chain carries TRBV7-9 and TRBJ1-4; 12 nucleotides match TRBD1. Germline-derived CDR1 and CDR2 are SEHNR and FQNEAQ (reference sequence). Trimming removed 5 bases from V and 5 bases from J; junction bases left unmatched: 15. This CDR3 region has 19 residues. CDR3 region: CASSQGQGANGRVNEKLFF. Written as DNA, the CDR3 is TGTGCCAGCAGCCAGGGACAGGGGGCGAATGGAAGGGTGAATGAAAAACTGTTTTTT.